A single sample is the source of the 32 T cell receptor beta chains below, sequenced in a study of cytomegalovirus exposure and HLA in healthy donors. Clones were read by immunoSEQ multiplex PCR, and TCRdb kept only the in-frame ones, dropping some. The sample lists approximately 80,000 clones; 93% were seen once. The material sequenced was PBMCs. The receptors originated from a woman between 25 and 40 years old in good health and CMV-seronegative.

V usage is TRBV9 and J usage is TRBJ2-3; 10 nucleotides match TRBD2. Trimming cost V 4 bases and J 2 bases; bases outside gene matches: 7. Germline CDR1 is SGDLS and CDR2 is YYNGEE. This CDR3 contains 16 residues. CDR3 amino acids: CASSKGLAQTTDTQYF. Here the CDR3 DNA reads TGTGCCAGCAGCAAGGGACTAGCGCAGACCACAGATACGCAGTATTTT.

This chain uses TRBV4-3 with TRBJ2-7; possibly TRBD1 for D (6 bases). Per the germline V gene, CDR1 is LGHNA and CDR2 is YSLEER. The V and J ends lost 0 bases and 0 bases respectively, with 15 bases between them. The CDR3 totals 17 residues. The CDR3 DNA reads as TGCGCCAGCAGCCAAGAGGTGCGTGACAGGAGCTCCTACGAGCAGTACTTC. Its protein is CASSQEVRDRSSYEQYF.

V usage is TRBV10-3 and J usage is TRBJ2-5; no clear D. CDR3 length: 13 amino acids. Germline V gene data show CDR1 as ENHRY and CDR2 as SYGVKD. The V and J ends lost 4 bases and 2 bases respectively, with 8 bases between them. CDR3 region: CAISGRGQETQYF. The CDR3 DNA follows: TGTGCCATCAGTGGGCGCGGACAAGAGACCCAGTACTTC.

The table lists this clone with a count of one. The chain carries TRBV27 and TRBJ2-7; TRBD1 agrees at 10 bases. CDR1 and CDR2 from the germline V gene are MNHEY and SMNVEV (reference sequence). V shed 5 bases, J shed 5 bases, and the junction held 6 bases outside the gene matches. The CDR3 extends over 14 amino acids. The chain's CDR3 is CASSTTTGGNEQYF. The CDR3 nucleotides are TGTGCCAGCAGTACCACGACAGGGGGCAACGAGCAGTACTTC.

The chain employs TRBV6-5 and TRBJ1-2; TRBD1 matches at 9 bases. Germline V gives CDR1 MNHEY, CDR2 SVGAGI. The CDR3 length is 15 residues. After removal of 0 bases from V and 4 bases from J, the junction contained 3 bases not matched to a gene. The CDR3 region is CASSYSDRGTYGYTF. The DNA for the CDR3 is TGTGCCAGCAGTTACTCGGACAGGGGCACCTATGGCTACACCTTC.

The rearrangement uses TRBV2 and TRBJ1-1; D not certain. The CDR3 contains 15 residues. Looked up from germline, CDR1 is SNHLY and CDR2 is FYNNEI. The ends were cut back, 1 base at V and 0 bases at J, with 9 bases in the middle. The CDR3 DNA follows: TGTGCCAGCAGTGAAGACGAGGGTTTGAACACTGAAGCTTTCTTT. It specifies CASSEDEGLNTEAFF.

The V and J genes are TRBV7-2 and TRBJ2-3; 9 nucleotides line up with TRBD2. With 7 bases clipped from V and 5 bases from J, the junction kept 10 bases outside the gene matches. This CDR3 is built from 15 residues. Germline V gene lookup returns CDR1 SGHTA and CDR2 FQGNSA. This chain's CDR3 is CASILRTSVIDTQYF. The CDR3 nucleotides are TGTGCCAGCATTCTGAGGACTAGCGTAATAGATACGCAGTATTTT.

This clone was counted once. The chain combines TRBV28 with TRBJ1-1; D may be TRBD1 (5 bases). This CDR3 has 12 amino acids. V was trimmed by 8 bases and J by 5 bases, leaving 12 bases between them. The germline V gene encodes CDR1 MDHEN and CDR2 SYDVKM. The CDR3 loop is CASAIRGTEAFF. Here the CDR3 DNA reads TGTGCCAGCGCAATAAGGGGAACTGAAGCTTTCTTT.

The J gene is TRBJ2-7, the V gene TRBV5-4; possible D gene TRBD1, 5 bases. This CDR3 comprises 15 residues. Per the germline V gene, CDR1 is SGHNT and CDR2 is YYREEE (reference sequence). Between the trimmed V and J ends, which lost 0 bases and 0 bases, there was a span of 10 bases. The chain's CDR3 is CASSLGSDSSYEQYF. The CDR3 coding sequence is TGTGCCAGCAGCTTGGGATCTGACAGCTCCTACGAGCAGTACTTC.

This sequence joins TRBV6-5 and TRBJ1-2; D perhaps matches TRBD1 (5 bases). The CDR3 has 15 amino acids. The V end was cut by 5 bases, the J end by 8 bases, with 21 bases between. Germline V CDR1 and CDR2: MNHEY, SVGAGI. This CDR3 reads CASSSQMGGVQGYTF. The DNA for the CDR3 is TGTGCCAGCAGTAGCCAGATGGGGGGAGTTCAAGGCTACACCTTC.

Here the CDR3 DNA reads TGTGCCAGCTCACCAGCACAGGGGTCCTCAATGAACACTGAAGCTTTCTTT. Its protein is CASSPAQGSSMNTEAFF. The V and J genes are TRBV18 and TRBJ1-1, with 7 positions matching TRBD1. The CDR3 contains 17 residues. Unmatched junction bases numbered 9, after V lost 2 bases and J lost 0 bases. Per germline, CDR1 KGHSH and CDR2 LQKENI.

This rearrangement joins TRBV6-4 to TRBJ2-1; D perhaps matches TRBD2 (7 bases). The CDR3 is made up of 14 amino acids. V was trimmed by 3 bases and J by 6 bases, leaving 12 bases between them. Germline V CDR1 and CDR2: MRHNA, SNTAGT. Here the CDR3 reads CASSEGGGLNEQFF. The CDR3 DNA reads TGTGCCAGCAGTGAAGGGGGGGGTCTCAATGAGCAGTTCTTC.

The chain has TRBV15 and TRBJ2-1, with a weak D call TRBD2 (7 bases). Trimming removed 0 bases at V and 8 bases at J, with 14 bases between. The germline V gene has CDR1 LNHNV and CDR2 YYDKDF (reference sequence). There are 15 residues in the CDR3. The CDR3 DNA sequence: TGTGCCACCAGCAGAGATCCGGGGGGCAGGGATGAGCAGTTCTTC. Its protein product is CATSRDPGGRDEQFF. The full variable domain, rest sourced from reference TRBV15 and TRBJ2-1, is DAMVIQNPRYQVTQFGKPVTLSCSQTLNHNVMYWYQQKSSQAPKLLFHYYDKDFNNEADTPDNFQSRRPNTSFCFLDIRSPGLGDTAMYLCATSRDPGGRDEQFFGPGTRLTVL.

V and J are TRBV28 and TRBJ1-2; D is perhaps TRBD1 (5 bases). CDR3 size: 12 residues. The V end lost 5 bases, the J end lost 7 bases, and 11 bases lay between the germline ends. Germline CDR1 MDHEN, CDR2 SYDVKM. CDR3 DNA: TGTGCCAGCAGTCCTCTTAGGGGTGGCTACACCTTC. Translation: CASSPLRGGYTF.

This chain links TRBV28 with TRBJ1-2; 8 bases line up with TRBD1. The CDR3 spans 14 residues. The V gene's germline CDR1 is MDHEN and CDR2 SYDVKM. Trimming removed 4 bases from V and 4 bases from J; junction bases left unmatched: 5. Here the CDR3 reads CASSSGGPAYGYTF. CDR3 nucleotides: TGTGCCAGCAGTTCAGGGGGCCCCGCCTATGGCTACACCTTC.

The rearrangement joins TRBV6-5 to TRBJ1-1, with unresolved D. This CDR3 region has 14 residues. The V end was cut by 2 bases, the J end by 5 bases, with 12 bases between. The germline V gene encodes CDR1 MNHEY and CDR2 SVGAGI. This CDR3 reads CASSYPSTGTEAFF. The DNA for the CDR3 is TGTGCCAGCAGTTACCCCTCGACTGGGACTGAAGCTTTCTTT.

J is TRBJ1-6 and V is TRBV27, with D perhaps matching TRBD1 (6 bases). Trimming removed 3 bases from V and 10 bases from J, with 19 bases in between. The germline V gene has CDR1 MNHEY and CDR2 SMNVEV (reference sequence). This CDR3 region has 16 residues. The CDR3, as DNA: TGTGCCAGCAGTTTTAATTCGGGGGGCAATTCCTCACCCCTCCACTTT. Translating it yields CASSFNSGGNSSPLHF.

V gene TRBV19 combines with J gene TRBJ2-1, with TRBD2 matching 10 bases. J lost 5 bases, V lost 3 bases, and 13 bases had no gene match. The CDR3 is 18 amino acids. Germline CDR1 reads LNHDA; CDR2 reads SQIVND (reference sequence). The CDR3 is CASSINSGGTVGHNEQFF. The CDR3 coding sequence is TGTGCCAGTAGTATTAATAGCGGGGGGACGGTTGGGCACAATGAGCAGTTCTTC.

V and J are TRBV6-1 and TRBJ2-3; 7 bases are a match to TRBD2. The CDR3 spans 15 residues. V shed 4 bases and J 5 bases; nucleotides not matched to a gene: 9. The V gene's germline CDR1 is MNHNS and CDR2 SASEGT. CDR3 region: CASSVGRGAGDTQYF. The CDR3 DNA sequence: TGTGCCAGCAGTGTAGGGAGGGGTGCCGGAGATACGCAGTATTTT.

The rearrangement uses TRBV7-9 and TRBJ2-7; weak D call: TRBD1 (6 bases). Trimming stripped 3 bases from V and 4 bases from J, with 10 bases between. CDR1 and CDR2 (germline): SEHNR, FQNEAQ (reference sequence). CDR3 length equals 13 residues. CDR3 coding DNA: TGTGCCAGCAGCTTGGACAGTCCTTACGAGCAGTACTTC. Protein sequence: CASSLDSPYEQYF.

J is TRBJ2-3 and V is TRBV9, with 7 bases fitting TRBD2. CDR1 and CDR2 from the germline V gene are SGDLS and YYNGEE. V trimming: 1 base; J trimming: 0 bases; junction bases outside the gene matches: 8. The length of the CDR3 is 17 residues. The CDR3 nucleotides are TGTGCCAGCAGCGTATCGCCGGGGGGTTTTAGCACAGATACGCAGTATTTT. This translates into CASSVSPGGFSTDTQYF.

The chain joins TRBV14 to TRBJ2-3; maybe TRBD1 (6 bases). Germline-derived CDR1 and CDR2 are SGHDN and FVKESK. The V gene lost 5 bases and the J gene lost 1 base, with 13 bases spanning the gap. The CDR3 extends over 15 amino acids. CDR3 DNA sequence: TGTGCCAGCAGCGATCTAGGGGGAGGCACAGATACGCAGTATTTT. It codes for CASSDLGGGTDTQYF.

This clone is a singleton in its sample. V is TRBV28 and J is TRBJ2-7; TRBD1 is a possible D gene (6 bases). There are 13 residues in the CDR3. The V gene's germline CDR1 is MDHEN and CDR2 SYDVKM. Deletions cut 5 bases from V and 4 bases from J, with 12 bases between. DNA of the CDR3: TGTGCCAGCAGTCTTACAGGGCTTTACGAGCAGTACTTC. This sequence encodes CASSLTGLYEQYF.

This CDR3 is CASSVESSGGYEQFF. CDR3 nucleotides: TGTGCCAGCAGCGTAGAGTCTAGCGGGGGCTATGAGCAGTTCTTC. The rearrangement links TRBV9 to TRBJ2-1, with 10 bases lining up with TRBD2. Germline trimming cut 0 bases from V and 8 bases from J; bases unmatched to any gene: 5. This CDR3 region has 15 residues. Germline CDR1 and CDR2: SGDLS and YYNGEE. The variable domain in full, completed from reference TRBV9 and TRBJ2-1, reads DSGVTQTPKHLITATGQRVTLRCSPRSGDLSVYWYQQSLDQGLQFLIQYYNGEERAKGNILERFSAQQFPDLHSELNLSSLELGDSALYFCASSVESSGGYEQFFGPGTRLTVL.

V and J are TRBV19 and TRBJ2-5; weak D call: TRBD1 (6 bases). In germline, CDR1 is LNHDA, CDR2 SQIVND (reference sequence). The CDR3 totals 13 residues. Trimming left V 4 bases short and J 2 bases short, with 8 bases between. CDR3 DNA sequence: TGTGCCAGTAGTACAGGGGTACAAGAGACCCAGTACTTC. It is translated as CASSTGVQETQYF.

The chain has TRBV7-9 and TRBJ2-7; the D gene is possibly TRBD2 (5 bases). The V end lost 3 bases, the J end lost 0 bases, and 9 bases lay between the germline ends. The CDR3 is 14 residues long. The germline gives CDR1 SEHNR, CDR2 FQNEAQ (reference sequence). CDR3 protein: CASSLDLSSYEQYF. CDR3 in DNA: TGTGCCAGCAGCTTGGACTTAAGCTCCTACGAGCAGTACTTC.

This rearrangement joins TRBV7-2 to TRBJ2-7; 10 bases are a match to TRBD2. The V and J ends lost 1 base and 2 bases, in that order; junction bases with no gene match: 5. The CDR3 contains 16 residues. Germline-derived CDR1 and CDR2 are SGHTA and FQGNSA. CDR3 region: CASSLGLAGDPYEQYF. Written as DNA, the CDR3 is TGTGCCAGCAGCTTAGGCCTAGCGGGGGATCCCTACGAGCAGTACTTC. The full variable domain, in which reference TRBV7-2 and TRBJ2-7 provide the parts outside the CDR3, is GAGVSQSPSNKVTEKGKDVELRCDPISGHTALYWYRQSLGQGLEFLIYFQGNSAPDKSGLPSDRFSAERTGGSVSTLTIQRTQQEDSAVYLCASSLGLAGDPYEQYFGPGTRLTVT.

This clone appeared once. The gene calls are TRBV9 and TRBJ2-1; 13 nucleotides match TRBD2. Germline V gene data show CDR1 as SGDLS and CDR2 as YYNGEE. Trimming took 3 bases from V and 3 from J; bases not matched to a gene: 6. The CDR3 has 17 residues. The CDR3 region has the DNA TGTGCCAGCAGCGCCGGACTAGCGGGAGTCATCTACAATGAGCAGTTCTTC. This sequence encodes CASSAGLAGVIYNEQFF.

J is TRBJ2-7 and V is TRBV10-3; tentative D call: TRBD1 (5 bases). Germline V gene sequence: CDR1 ENHRY, CDR2 SYGVKD. The CDR3 sequence is 12 residues long. V was trimmed by 10 bases and J by 3 bases, leaving 13 bases between them. The CDR3 is CATRQTHYEQYF. CDR3 DNA: TGTGCCACCAGACAGACACACTACGAGCAGTACTTC.

This chain links TRBV5-4 with TRBJ1-1, with D possibly matching TRBD1 (6 bases). V lost 3 bases to trimming and J lost 1 base, with 16 bases between them. This CDR3 is built from 16 residues. Per the germline V gene, CDR1 is SGHNT and CDR2 is YYREEE (reference sequence). The CDR3 nucleotides are TGTGCCAGCAGCTCCACAGGGCGTCAGGCGAACACTGAAGCTTTCTTT. Its translation: CASSSTGRQANTEAFF.

The V and J genes are TRBV5-8 and TRBJ1-1, with D uncertain. The V gene's germline CDR1 is SGHTS and CDR2 YDEGEE. The CDR3 runs to 14 residues. Deletions cut 5 bases from V and 4 bases from J, with 15 bases between. The CDR3 region is CASSPVARGTEAFF. The CDR3 DNA follows: TGTGCCAGCAGTCCGGTTGCCCGGGGCACTGAAGCTTTCTTT.

J is TRBJ2-7 and V is TRBV6-1, with D perhaps matching TRBD2 (5 bases). V lost 4 bases and J lost 4, with 14 bases in between. The CDR3 extends over 14 amino acids. Germline V CDR1 and CDR2: MNHNS, SASEGT. The CDR3 bases are TGTGCCAGCAGTGTAGACTACACTTCTTACGAGCAGTACTTC. It yields the protein CASSVDYTSYEQYF.